A single sample gave rise to the 31 T cell receptor beta chains below, sequenced in a study of blood T cell repertoires in COVID-19. Data came from immunoSEQ multiplex PCR; TCRdb stores just in-frame clones and leaves some out. Of about 270,000 clones detected, 88% appear once; the ten largest clones hold 3%. Source material: PBMCs or T cells enriched from blood (not recorded which). These receptors all come from a woman aged 45 to 65 who had recovered from COVID-19.

The chain combines TRBV10-3 with TRBJ1-4; D not resolved. V gave up 5 bases and J gave up 0 bases, with 4 bases separating them. CDR1 is ENHRY, CDR2 SYGVKD, per germline. The CDR3 runs to 13 residues. The CDR3 loop reads CAISLSTNEKLFF. The CDR3 nucleotides read TGTGCCATCAGTCTTTCAACTAATGAAAAACTGTTTTTT.

The V gene is TRBV7-3, the J gene TRBJ2-3, with D possibly TRBD2 on 6 matching bases. CDR3 length: 17 amino acids. Germline V gives CDR1 SGHTA, CDR2 FQGTGA. V was pared by 5 bases and J by 0 bases, with 18 bases between. The CDR3 protein is CASSPTLANTSTDTQYF. The CDR3, as DNA: TGTGCCAGCAGCCCAACCCTAGCGAATACTAGCACAGATACGCAGTATTTT.

The chain is built from TRBV2 and TRBJ1-4; TRBD1 matches at 8 bases. The CDR3 runs 14 residues. CDR1 and CDR2 from the germline V gene are SNHLY and FYNNEI. V dropped 4 bases and J dropped 8; count of bases not matched to a gene: 6. The CDR3 DNA reads TGTGCCAGCAGTGTATCACGGACAGGGGAAAAACTGTTTTTT. As protein: CASSVSRTGEKLFF.

This rearrangement joins TRBV9 to TRBJ2-7; 9 bases fit TRBD2. Trimming at V came to 0 bases and at J to 0 bases, leaving 4 bases not matched to a gene. CDR3 size: 16 residues. Looked up from germline, CDR1 is SGDLS and CDR2 is YYNGEE. The CDR3 is CASSVGGSGSSYEQYF. The CDR3 DNA is TGTGCCAGCAGCGTAGGCGGTAGCGGGAGCTCCTACGAGCAGTACTTC.

V is TRBV11-3 and J is TRBJ1-1; TRBD1 aligns across 9 bases. Germline values: CDR1 SGHNT, CDR2 YENEEA. The CDR3 is 18 residues long. The junction had 10 bases not matched to a gene; V was cut back by 2 bases and J by 0 bases. CDR3 sequence reads: CASSLFLRDRDLNTEAFF. The CDR3 DNA reads as TGTGCCAGCAGCTTATTTCTTAGGGACAGGGATTTGAACACTGAAGCTTTCTTT.

The V call is TRBV2, the J call TRBJ1-2, with TRBD1 matching over 7 bases. The germline V gene encodes CDR1 SNHLY and CDR2 FYNNEI. V gave up 6 bases and J gave up 4 bases; unmatched junction bases: 11. This CDR3 is built from 15 residues. The CDR3: CASRRTGVASYGYTF. The CDR3 region has the DNA TGTGCCAGCAGACGAACAGGGGTCGCTTCCTATGGCTACACCTTC.

The chain recombines TRBV25-1 with TRBJ1-2, with a possible D match to TRBD1 (6 bases). The V end lost 8 bases, the J end lost 5 bases, and 15 bases lay between the germline ends. This CDR3 has 13 residues. CDR1 is MGHDK, CDR2 SYGVNS, per germline. The CDR3 here is CASSQGSGYGYTF. CDR3 bases: TGTGCCAGCTCCCAGGGGTCGGGGTATGGCTACACCTTC.

The chain combines TRBV6-1 with TRBJ2-3; no clear D. Germline V gene sequence: CDR1 MNHNS, CDR2 SASEGT. The CDR3 spans 14 residues. Trimming took off 2 bases at V and 6 bases at J, with 12 bases between the two ends. CDR3: CASSERRVVDTQYF. DNA for the CDR3: TGTGCCAGCAGTGAACGACGGGTCGTGGATACGCAGTATTTT.

Here the CDR3 reads CASRLLREESPLHF. CDR3 in DNA: TGTGCTTCGAGGTTGCTCCGGGAGGAGTCACCCCTCCACTTT. The rearrangement joins TRBV2 to TRBJ1-6; D is ambiguous. Germline loops: CDR1 SNHLY, CDR2 FYNNEI. There are 14 residues in the CDR3.

The chain employs TRBV2 and TRBJ2-3; a possible D gene is TRBD1 (5 bases). Germline CDR1 SNHLY, CDR2 FYNNEI. The V gene lost 4 bases and the J gene lost 0 bases, with 11 bases spanning the gap. CDR3 length: 15 residues. The CDR3 DNA sequence: TGTGCCAGCAGTGTAACGACAGTAAGCACAGATACGCAGTATTTT. It yields the protein CASSVTTVSTDTQYF.

The chain uses TRBV7-6 and TRBJ2-2; 7 bases are a match to TRBD2. Germline V gene lookup returns CDR1 SGHVS and CDR2 FNYEAQ. J was trimmed by 0 bases and V by 1 base; bases with no gene match: 8. This CDR3 has 18 residues. CDR3 nucleotide sequence: TGTGCCAGCAGCTTAGTTGGTTCTAGCGGAACGAACACCGGGGAGCTGTTTTTT. Its protein product is CASSLVGSSGTNTGELFF. Combining the CDR3 with reference TRBV7-6 and TRBJ2-2 gives the whole variable domain GAGVSQSPRYKVTKRGQDVALRCDPISGHVSLYWYRQALGQGPEFLTYFNYEAQQDKSGLPNDRFSAERPEGSISTLTIQRTEQRDSAMYRCASSLVGSSGTNTGELFFGEGSRLTVL.

The genes are TRBV4-2 and TRBJ1-5; 11 bases fit TRBD1. The length of the CDR3 is 16 residues. The V gene's germline CDR1 is LGHNA and CDR2 YNFKEQ. V shed 0 bases, J shed 4 bases, and the junction held 2 bases outside the gene matches. CDR3 loop: CASSQEDRGPNQPQHF. The CDR3 DNA is TGTGCCAGCAGCCAAGAGGACAGGGGGCCTAATCAGCCCCAGCATTTT.

This chain joins TRBV4-1 and TRBJ1-1, with a tentative D call TRBD1 (6 bases). The CDR3 has 13 residues. CDR1 and CDR2 (germline): MGHRA, YSYEKL. The V and J ends lost 5 bases and 6 bases respectively, with 13 bases between them. CDR3 DNA: TGCGCCAGCAGCTACAGGACAGAATCTGAAGCTTTCTTT. Amino acids: CASSYRTESEAFF.

The J gene is TRBJ1-1, the V gene TRBV15, with 8 nucleotides matching TRBD1. The CDR3 loop spans 15 amino acids. With 1 base clipped from V and 5 bases from J, the junction kept 6 bases outside the gene matches. CDR1 is LNHNV and CDR2 is YYDKDF in the germline V gene (reference sequence). CDR3 nucleotide sequence: TGTGCCACCAGCAGAGCTCGTCAGGGGGCAACTGAAGCTTTCTTT. Protein product: CATSRARQGATEAFF.

The rearrangement uses TRBV28 and TRBJ2-3; tentatively, D is TRBD2 (6 bases). There are 18 residues in the CDR3. Germline assignment: CDR1 MDHEN and CDR2 SYDVKM. Trimming left V 3 bases short and J 3 bases short, with 22 bases between. The CDR3 here is CASSFLASDHGLTDTQYF. DNA of the CDR3: TGTGCCAGCAGTTTTTTGGCTAGCGATCATGGTCTTACAGATACGCAGTATTTT.

The CDR3 bases are TGCGCCAGCAGCCAAGATCCAGCGGGCCTAGATACGCAGTATTTT. Amino acids: CASSQDPAGLDTQYF. This chain joins TRBV4-1 and TRBJ2-3; possible D gene TRBD2, 6 bases. Germline loops: CDR1 MGHRA, CDR2 YSYEKL. V lost 0 bases and J 5 bases, leaving 12 bases between the germline ends. This CDR3 has 15 residues.

V and J are TRBV15 and TRBJ2-3; no definite D call. Germline CDR1 reads LNHNV; CDR2 reads YYDKDF (reference sequence). Trimming removed 0 bases from V and 6 bases from J, with 7 bases in between. The CDR3 covers 13 residues. As DNA, the CDR3 is TGTGCCACCAGCAGAGATCTCTTGGATACGCAGTATTTT. The encoded protein is CATSRDLLDTQYF.

V gene TRBV19 combines with J gene TRBJ2-3; 7 positions match TRBD1. The length of the CDR3 is 15 residues. V shed 4 bases and J 2 bases; nucleotides not matched to a gene: 6. CDR1 is LNHDA, CDR2 SQIVND, per germline (reference sequence). CDR3 amino acids: CASSTDRESTDTQYF. CDR3 bases: TGTGCCAGTAGTACCGACAGGGAGTCCACAGATACGCAGTATTTT. Together with reference TRBV19 and TRBJ2-3, the CDR3 gives the full variable domain: DGGITQSPKYLFRKEGQNVTLSCEQNLNHDAMYWYRQDPGQGLRLIYYSQIVNDFQKGDIAEGYSVSREKKESFPLTVTSAQKNPTAFYLCASSTDRESTDTQYFGPGTRLTVL.

The chain is built from TRBV10-3 and TRBJ2-1; 11 positions match TRBD2. Germline V gene sequence: CDR1 ENHRY, CDR2 SYGVKD. CDR3 size: 21 residues. V dropped 2 bases and J dropped 5; count of bases not matched to a gene: 20. CDR3 in amino acids: CAISETMELAGGLHRDNEQFF. The CDR3 DNA follows: TGTGCCATCAGTGAGACAATGGAGCTAGCGGGAGGATTACACCGAGACAATGAGCAGTTCTTC.

This clone appeared a single time. The CDR3 sequence is CASSPRGQGLNQPQHF. The CDR3 coding sequence is TGTGCCAGCAGCCCCAGGGGTCAGGGGTTAAATCAGCCCCAGCATTTT. The gene calls are TRBV6-6 and TRBJ1-5; TRBD1 might be the D (6 bases). Germline CDR1 and CDR2: MNHNY and SVGAGI (reference sequence). Trimming cost V 6 bases and J 4 bases, with 19 bases left between them. The CDR3 has 16 amino acids.

The genes are TRBV27 and TRBJ2-1; D not resolved. The CDR3 covers 14 residues. V was cut by 5 bases and J by 2 bases, with 10 bases left in between. Looked up from germline, CDR1 is MNHEY and CDR2 is SMNVEV (reference sequence). The CDR3 DNA is TGTGCCAGCAGTCCCCGTTATGCCTACAATGAGCAGTTCTTC. Amino acid sequence: CASSPRYAYNEQFF.

The J gene is TRBJ2-7, the V gene TRBV27, with TRBD2 matching over 8 bases. The CDR3 is 15 amino acids. With 4 bases clipped from V and 6 bases from J, the junction kept 11 bases outside the gene matches. CDR1 is MNHEY and CDR2 is SMNVEV in the germline V gene (reference sequence). CDR3 protein: CASSSAIGREAEQYF. CDR3 sequence (DNA): TGTGCCAGCAGTTCCGCCATTGGGCGGGAGGCCGAGCAGTACTTC.

This clone showed up just once. Germline and junction disagree at one end, which may indicate a read error. The chain couples TRBV7-3 to TRBJ2-6; 11 nucleotides agree with TRBD1. Germline loops: CDR1 SGHTA, CDR2 FQGTGA. There are 20 residues in the CDR3. The CDR3 DNA follows: TGTGCCAGCAGCATAACCGGGACAGGGGGTCGACTCTCTGGGGCCAACGTCCTGACTTTC. This translates into CASSITGTGGRLSGANVLTF.

V gene TRBV5-6 combines with J gene TRBJ2-3; D is unclear. From germline, CDR1 is SGHDT and CDR2 YYEEEE. CDR3 length: 13 amino acids. V was cut by 6 bases and J by 2 bases, with 10 bases left in between. CDR3 amino acids: CASKVQNTDTQYF. The CDR3 DNA follows: TGTGCCAGCAAGGTACAGAACACAGATACGCAGTATTTT.

The rearrangement links TRBV9 to TRBJ2-1; 9 nucleotides agree with TRBD2. Germline CDR1 and CDR2: SGDLS and YYNGEE. V lost 0 bases, J lost 8 bases, and 6 bases stayed unmatched. The CDR3 extends over 15 amino acids. The CDR3 is CASSVAAGGLYEQFF. CDR3 bases: TGTGCCAGCAGCGTAGCTGCGGGAGGGTTGTATGAGCAGTTCTTC.

This clone has a single count. V and J are TRBV7-8 and TRBJ1-3; D unclear. The CDR3 runs 14 residues. The V end lost 1 base, the J end lost 0 bases, and 4 bases lay between the germline ends. Per the germline V gene, CDR1 is SGHVS and CDR2 is FQNEAQ. The DNA for the CDR3 is TGTGCCAGCAGCTTAGTTAGCTCTGGAAACACCATATATTTT. Its translation: CASSLVSSGNTIYF. The full variable domain, rest sourced from reference TRBV7-8 and TRBJ1-3, is GAGVSQSPRYKVAKRGQDVALRCDPISGHVSLFWYQQALGQGPEFLTYFQNEAQLDKSGLPSDRFFAERPEGSVSTLKIQRTQQEDSAVYLCASSLVSSGNTIYFGEGSWLTVV.

This chain links TRBV7-2 with TRBJ1-2, with 8 bases identical to TRBD1. The CDR3 runs 14 residues. The germline V gene encodes CDR1 SGHTA and CDR2 FQGNSA. V was pared by 2 bases and J by 5 bases, with 4 bases of the junction left unmatched. The CDR3 region is CASSLLQGGYGYTF. Written as DNA, the CDR3 is TGTGCCAGCAGCTTACTACAGGGGGGTTATGGCTACACCTTC.

This chain links TRBV28 with TRBJ1-5, with D perhaps TRBD1 (6 bases). Trimming removed 5 bases from V and 4 bases from J, with 15 bases in between. CDR3 length equals 15 residues. Looked up from germline, CDR1 is MDHEN and CDR2 is SYDVKM. The CDR3 coding sequence is TGTGCCAGCAGTCCCACGACAGGAGCTAATCAGCCCCAGCATTTT. Translating gives CASSPTTGANQPQHF.

This CDR3 is CASSQVGGSKAGELFF. CDR3 DNA: TGCGCCAGCAGCCAAGTCGGCGGGAGCAAGGCCGGGGAGCTGTTTTTT. This chain joins TRBV4-1 and TRBJ2-2, with 7 bases identical to TRBD2. This CDR3 comprises 16 residues. V was pared by 1 base and J by 6 bases, with 8 bases of the junction left unmatched. Germline CDR1 and CDR2: MGHRA and YSYEKL.

This chain uses TRBV5-1 with TRBJ2-2; 10 positions agree with TRBD2. The CDR3 spans 16 residues. Germline values: CDR1 SGHRS, CDR2 YFSETQ. V lost 2 bases and J lost 1; bases outside the gene matches: 2. The CDR3 reads CASSFIAGGNTGELFF. The DNA of the CDR3 is TGCGCCAGCAGCTTTATAGCGGGAGGGAACACCGGGGAGCTGTTTTTT.

The chain has TRBV4-1 and TRBJ2-1; 11 nucleotides align to TRBD2. There are 16 residues in the CDR3. CDR1 and CDR2 (germline): MGHRA, YSYEKL. The V segment lost 3 bases and the J segment 4 bases; nucleotides outside the gene matches: 5. CDR3 sequence (DNA): TGCGCCAGCAGCCAGCCGGGACTAGCGGATTACAATGAGCAGTTCTTC. Its translation is CASSQPGLADYNEQFF.